The T cell receptor beta chain under discussion was sequenced for a study of cytomegalovirus exposure and HLA in healthy donors. On this clone: Its antigen is as yet unknown.

Findings of the study overall: The TCR clusters that emerged in the first cohort tended, a later analysis found, to co-occur in the roughly 110 validation repertoires. Listed as cytomegalovirus-associated were roughly 180 TCR beta chains. In vitro experiments confirmed that three CMV-associated chains were specific for CMV antigens.

TCRdb keeps only in-frame clones here, not all; method: immunoSEQ multiplex PCR. The sample carries some 170,000 clones, about 88% recorded once. From the 120-subject validation cohort, which was separate from the approximately 670-subject first cohort, the donors were drawn. The source material was PBMCs. The receptor's source is a woman aged 18-29 years in good health and CMV-seronegative.

The CDR3 sequence: CASSLMSQGAANEQFF. Written as DNA, the CDR3 is TGTGCCAGCAGCTTAATGTCGCAGGGGGCCGCTAATGAGCAGTTCTTC. The chain employs TRBV7-3 and TRBJ2-1; 8 bases agree with TRBD1. Trimming removed 1 base from V and 7 bases from J; junction bases left unmatched: 9. CDR3 length: 16 amino acids. Looked up from germline, CDR1 is SGHTA and CDR2 is FQGTGA.